The 23 T cell receptor beta chains below were found in one sample sequenced in a study of cytotoxic CD8 clonotypes in ibrutinib-treated CLL. Only in-frame clones appear in the TCRdb table, and some are missing; sequencing was by immunoSEQ multiplex PCR. Here the sample spans some 310,000 clones, around four fifths being singletons. The sample in question was PBMCs, obtained before ibrutinib treatment. Source of these receptors: a human donor with chronic lymphocytic leukemia.

This clone has more than one count but fewer than ten. The chain is built from TRBV29-1 and TRBJ2-1; 7 bases are a match to TRBD2. The V and J ends lost 5 bases and 6 bases, in that order; junction bases with no gene match: 1. Germline CDR1 and CDR2: SQVTM and ANQGSEA. There are 11 residues in the CDR3. The CDR3: CSVLAANEQFF. The CDR3 region has the DNA TGCAGCGTTCTAGCGGCCAATGAGCAGTTCTTC.

The chain is built from TRBV9 and TRBJ2-7; 9 nucleotides align to TRBD2. The CDR3 covers 15 residues. V was clipped by 0 bases and J by 6 bases; unmatched bases: 7. Germline V gives CDR1 SGDLS, CDR2 YYNGEE. The DNA for the CDR3 is TGTGCCAGCAGCGTAGGGGCGGGAGGGCCCGGCGAGCAGTACTTC. As protein: CASSVGAGGPGEQYF.

The genes are TRBV5-4 and TRBJ2-5; a possible D gene is TRBD1 (6 bases). Judging by the DNA end, TRBJ2-7 fits better; the J call may be wrong. The CDR3 loop spans 14 amino acids. Per the germline V gene, CDR1 is SGHNT and CDR2 is YYREEE (reference sequence). CDR3 DNA sequence: TGTGCCAGCAGCCCCACGGACAGACCCTACGAGCAGTACTTC. It yields the protein CASSPTDRPYEQYF.

V is TRBV4-2 and J is TRBJ1-2; no firm D call. V was shortened by 1 base and J by 1 base, with 10 bases between the two germline ends. This CDR3 spans 15 amino acids. In germline, CDR1 is LGHNA, CDR2 YNFKEQ. The CDR3 DNA is TGTGCCAGCAGCCAAGCTTTGGAGATTAACTATGGCTACACCTTC. This encodes CASSQALEINYGYTF.

This chain joins TRBV9 and TRBJ1-1; the D gene is possibly TRBD1 (5 bases). Germline CDR1 and CDR2: SGDLS and YYNGEE. Trimming stripped 5 bases from V and 8 bases from J, with 10 bases between. This CDR3 is 11 amino acids long. Here the CDR3 DNA reads TGTGCCAGCAGAGGACAAGGGGAAGCTTTCTTT. Translated: CASRGQGEAFF.

V is TRBV6-4 and J is TRBJ1-1, with TRBD1 as a possible D gene (6 bases). V lost 0 bases and J 11 bases, leaving 16 bases between the germline ends. Germline CDR1 is MRHNA and CDR2 is SNTAGT. This CDR3 has 14 residues. CDR3 sequence (DNA): TGTGCCAGCAGTGACTCGAACGGCAGGGGAAGGGCTTTCTTT. Its protein product is CASSDSNGRGRAFF.

A few counts support this clone. The chain links TRBV11-2 to TRBJ2-5, with 7 nucleotides matching TRBD2. The ends lost 6 bases at V and 5 bases at J; junction bases unmatched: 6. The germline gives CDR1 SGHAT, CDR2 FQNNGV. The CDR3 is 13 amino acids. The CDR3 DNA is TGTGCCAGCAGGCTAGCGGCCCGGGAGACCCAGTACTTC. This sequence encodes CASRLAARETQYF.

The chain employs TRBV11-3 and TRBJ2-1; TRBD2 matches 7 bases. CDR1 is SGHNT and CDR2 is YENEEA in the germline V gene. CDR3 length equals 13 residues. V gave up 5 bases and J gave up 9 bases; unmatched junction bases: 7. CDR3 residues: CASSGGASGEQFF. The CDR3 coding sequence is TGTGCCAGCAGCGGAGGGGCTAGCGGTGAGCAGTTCTTC.

This chain joins TRBV9 and TRBJ2-1; a possible D gene is TRBD2 (5 bases). This CDR3 has 14 residues. Germline assignment: CDR1 SGDLS and CDR2 YYNGEE. V lost 4 bases and J 8 bases, leaving 16 bases between the germline ends. The CDR3 nucleotides are TGTGCCAGCAGCCCCAACAACTGGCGGGATGAGCAGTTCTTC. Its translation is CASSPNNWRDEQFF.

The genes are TRBV2 and TRBJ1-1; the D gene is possibly TRBD1 (6 bases). V was clipped by 5 bases and J by 1 base, with 14 bases between them. The CDR3 is 15 residues long. The germline gives CDR1 SNHLY, CDR2 FYNNEI. For the CDR3, the DNA is TGTGCCAGCAGTCCTTCGGGCAGGGGGAACACTGAAGCTTTCTTT. Amino acids: CASSPSGRGNTEAFF.

This clone has a count of ten or more. This chain joins TRBV2 and TRBJ2-5, with a weak D call TRBD2 (5 bases). The germline V gene has CDR1 SNHLY and CDR2 FYNNEI. The length of the CDR3 is 19 residues. Trimming removed 5 bases at V and 6 bases at J, with 31 bases between. The CDR3 protein is CASSHEEDGGSVGWKTQYF. The CDR3 nucleotides read TGTGCCAGCAGTCACGAAGAGGATGGAGGTTCAGTCGGGTGGAAGACCCAGTACTTC.

The V gene is TRBV13, the J gene TRBJ2-7; TRBD2 is a possible D gene (6 bases). Germline lookup yields CDR1 PRHDT and CDR2 FYEKMQ (reference sequence). The CDR3 runs 13 residues. V lost 5 bases and J 0 bases, leaving 8 bases between the germline ends. The DNA of the CDR3 is TGTGCCAGCAGCCCCGGGAGCTCCTACGAGCAGTACTTC. Residues: CASSPGSSYEQYF.

The chain employs TRBV18 and TRBJ2-7; D might be TRBD1 (5 bases). Between the trimmed V and J ends, which lost 9 bases and 0 bases, there was a span of 12 bases. Germline CDR1 and CDR2: KGHSH and LQKENI. CDR3 length: 13 amino acids. This chain's CDR3 is CASRDSISYEQYF. Here the CDR3 DNA reads TGTGCCAGTCGAGACAGTATCTCCTACGAGCAGTACTTC.

The rearrangement joins TRBV5-4 to TRBJ2-1; D not resolved. The CDR3 has 15 residues. CDR1 is SGHNT, CDR2 YYREEE, per germline (reference sequence). The V end was cut by 1 base, the J end by 4 bases, with 12 bases between. CDR3 in DNA: TGTGCCAGCAGCTTGCCTTGGACGGAGTACAATGAGCAGTTCTTC. Translated: CASSLPWTEYNEQFF.

DNA for the CDR3: TGCAGCGTTGAGTGGGAATCCCAGTACTTC. This encodes CSVEWESQYF. V gene TRBV29-1 combines with J gene TRBJ2-5; the D is unclear. The germline CDR1 and CDR2 sequences are SQVTM and ANQGSEA. With 3 bases removed from V and 9 bases from J, the gap between germline ends came to 8 bases. CDR3 length equals 10 residues.

J is TRBJ1-1 and V is TRBV7-9, with D unresolved. V was pared by 2 bases and J by 0 bases, with 7 bases between. Germline loops: CDR1 SEHNR, CDR2 FQNEAQ (reference sequence). The CDR3 is made up of 14 amino acids. CDR3 sequence (DNA): TGTGCCAGCAGCTTAACCCAGGTGAACACTGAAGCTTTCTTT. Amino acid sequence: CASSLTQVNTEAFF. The whole variable domain, filled in from reference TRBV7-9 and TRBJ1-1, reads DTGVSQNPRHKITKRGQNVTFRCDPISEHNRLYWYRQTLGQGPEFLTYFQNEAQLEKSRLLSDRFSAERPKGSFSTLEIQRTEQGDSAMYLCASSLTQVNTEAFFGQGTRLTVV.

CDR3 region: CSVKNGGNEQFF. In nucleotides, the CDR3 is TGCAGCGTGAAAAACGGGGGGAATGAGCAGTTCTTC. The V gene is TRBV29-1, the J gene TRBJ2-1; TRBD2 matches at 7 bases. The J segment lost 7 bases and the V segment lost 6 bases, leaving 6 bases of the junction unmatched. Germline values: CDR1 SQVTM, CDR2 ANQGSEA. The CDR3 runs 12 residues.

The V gene is TRBV11-2, the J gene TRBJ2-7, with D uncertain. The CDR3 loop spans 13 amino acids. Trimming pared 1 base from V and 3 bases from J, leaving 7 bases between. Germline V lookup: CDR1 SGHAT, CDR2 FQNNGV. CDR3 amino acids: CASSLVVFYEQYF. In DNA form, the CDR3 reads TGTGCCAGCAGCTTAGTCGTGTTCTACGAGCAGTACTTC.

The chain's CDR3 is CATHGAGVGEQFF. CDR3 nucleotide sequence: TGTGCCACCCATGGGGCGGGAGTGGGTGAGCAGTTCTTC. The chain is built from TRBV27 and TRBJ2-1, with 7 bases fitting TRBD2. The CDR3 extends over 13 amino acids. The trim removed 10 bases at V and 9 bases at J, leaving 12 bases unmatched. Germline-derived CDR1 and CDR2 are MNHEY and SMNVEV (reference sequence).

This sequence joins TRBV4-1 and TRBJ2-3, with 8 bases fitting TRBD1. The ends lost 1 base at V and 4 bases at J; junction bases unmatched: 10. From germline, CDR1 is MGHRA and CDR2 YSYEKL. The CDR3 consists of 17 residues. The CDR3 nucleotides are TGCGCCAGCAGCCAAGGGAGGGCAGGGGGCGTCTCAGATACGCAGTATTTT. Translating it yields CASSQGRAGGVSDTQYF.

The V and J genes are TRBV7-6 and TRBJ2-7, with 7 nucleotides matching TRBD2. The J segment lost 0 bases and the V segment lost 5 bases, leaving 10 bases of the junction unmatched. The CDR3 is 16 residues long. Germline assignment: CDR1 SGHVS and CDR2 FNYEAQ. The CDR3 region is CASSPAPGTNSYEQYF. The CDR3 nucleotides are TGTGCCAGCAGCCCCGCCCCCGGGACTAACTCCTACGAGCAGTACTTC.

This chain uses TRBV9 with TRBJ2-1; D perhaps matches TRBD1 (6 bases). CDR1 is SGDLS and CDR2 is YYNGEE in the germline V gene. The CDR3 is 16 residues long. Trimming took 3 bases from V and 0 from J, leaving 13 bases between them. CDR3 protein: CASSARQDSSYNEQFF. For the CDR3, the DNA is TGTGCCAGCAGCGCTAGACAGGACAGCTCCTACAATGAGCAGTTCTTC.

The chain recombines TRBV2 with TRBJ2-5; 10 nucleotides line up with TRBD2. This CDR3 spans 16 amino acids. Losses at the gene ends were 4 bases for V and 4 bases for J; bases not matched to a gene: 9. Per germline, CDR1 SNHLY and CDR2 FYNNEI. The CDR3: CASSGASGSRGETQYF. CDR3 in DNA: TGTGCCAGCAGTGGGGCTAGCGGGAGTCGAGGAGAGACCCAGTACTTC. Full variable domain (rest looked up from reference TRBV2 and TRBJ2-5): EPEVTQTPSHQVTQMGQEVILRCVPISNHLYFYWYRQILGQKVEFLVSFYNNEISEKSEIFDDQFSVERPDGSNFTLKIRSTKLEDSAMYFCASSGASGSRGETQYFGPGTRLLVL.